The entry below describes one T cell receptor (beta chain). The antigen remains undetermined. The data were obtained in a study of cytomegalovirus exposure and HLA in healthy donors. Study-wide context: Counted in an early data release were some 81 million unique TCRs from HLA-typed donors. Whole-study findings and limits: HLA alleles showed associations with some 17,000 TCR beta sequences in a later analysis, at a 0.05 false discovery rate. Donors belonging to an Asian-associated ancestry cluster reportedly showed fewer N-insertions in productive TCRs than the 666-donor mean, according to what a later analysis found. The majority of CMV-associated TCR beta chains were reported as apparently HLA-restricted in a later analysis.

The CDR3 runs to 16 residues. Per the germline V gene, CDR1 is SGHDT and CDR2 is YYEEEE. V gave up 0 bases and J gave up 5 bases, with 12 bases separating them. The primer mix had 60 Vbeta and 13 Jbeta primers. Here immunoSEQ multiplex PCR was the method, and the copy in TCRdb shows in-frame clones only, minus some. The sample includes about 140,000 clones, just under 85% of them seen just once. Sequencing input: PBMCs. The V call is TRBV5-6, the J call TRBJ1-6, with D possibly TRBD1 on 5 matching bases. This TCR was recovered from a woman aged 40 to 50 in good health and CMV-seronegative. CDR3 DNA sequence: TGTGCCAGCAGCTTGGTTTCCGCAGGGAATAATTCACCCCTCCACTTT. Protein sequence: CASSLVSAGNNSPLHF.